This TCR beta chain derives from a study of shared clonotypes between healthy human individuals. Germline CDR1 and CDR2: MGHRA and YSYEKL. J was trimmed by 10 bases and V by 4 bases; bases with no gene match: 6. This CDR3 is built from 13 residues. Generated by immunoSEQ multiplex PCR, the TCRdb table keeps only in-frame clones and is missing some. The sample yields approximately 440,000 clones, around 77% seen once. The sequenced sample consisted of PBMCs. This TCR was recovered from a woman between 35 and 50 years old in good health. Some clones in this sample may be carry-over from other donors' samples. V gene TRBV4-1 combines with J gene TRBJ2-3; 9 bases are a match to TRBD1. The CDR3 sequence is CASSRLGQGPQYF. The DNA of the CDR3 is TGCGCCAGCAGCCGGTTGGGACAGGGTCCGCAGTATTTT.